Given below is one T cell receptor (beta chain) in context. Its antigen is unidentified. Arm-PCR of CDR3 regions with iRepertoire HTBI primers generated TCR beta libraries. TCRdb reprocessed the multiplex PCR reads with MiXCR, giving one entry per CDR3 protein. The table shows 400,000 to 450,000 distinct CDR3 sequences, with about 20% occurring only once. The germline V gene encodes CDR1 SGHDN and CDR2 FVKESK. With 4 bases removed from V and 0 bases from J, the gap between germline ends came to 9 bases. The CDR3 is 15 residues long. The sample is drawn from a study of regulatory T cells in long-lasting Graves disease. Notes on the study in general: Researchers examined only peripheral blood and not thyroid tissue. Accuracy may have suffered from the small sample size.

Time point described: persistent/refractory GD, antithyroid drugs over 5 years with positive TRAb. The TCR library was made from RNA that had been extracted from PBMCs in TRIzol. The receptor was derived from a female donor with Graves disease. This material consisted of peripheral blood mononuclear cells (PBMCs), taken when the disease was refractory, from a patient treated with antithyroid drugs. The rearrangement links TRBV14 to TRBJ1-4; tentatively, D is TRBD1 (5 bases). The CDR3 nucleotides are TGTGCCAGCAGCCGTGGGGGGACAACTAATGAAAAACTGTTTTTT. Encoded protein: CASSRGGTTNEKLFF.